Reported below is one TCR beta chain. The target antigen is unknown. Time point denoted: pretreatment peripheral blood. Produced via immunoSEQ multiplex PCR; TCRdb's table is partial and in-frame only. The sample yields 55,000 to 80,000 clones, around 81% seen once. The data belong to a study of PD-L1 blockade in urothelial cancer. For the study at large: Each blood sample yielded a median of about 150,000 T cells. General observations from the study: Durable-benefit patients showed greater tumor-associated blood clone expansion at 3 weeks.

Germline CDR1 and CDR2: SGHRS and YFSETQ. CDR3 length: 15 amino acids. The V and J ends lost 1 base and 7 bases respectively, with 18 bases between them. The chain carries TRBV5-1 and TRBJ2-7; no firm D call. The sequences come from PBMCs, collected around atezolizumab (anti-PD-L1) treatment. The origin of this receptor is a man aged 65-85 years with urothelial cancer. CDR3 region: CASSLRASPGEEQYF. Here the CDR3 DNA reads TGCGCCAGCAGCTTGAGAGCCAGCCCGGGTGAGGAGCAGTACTTC.